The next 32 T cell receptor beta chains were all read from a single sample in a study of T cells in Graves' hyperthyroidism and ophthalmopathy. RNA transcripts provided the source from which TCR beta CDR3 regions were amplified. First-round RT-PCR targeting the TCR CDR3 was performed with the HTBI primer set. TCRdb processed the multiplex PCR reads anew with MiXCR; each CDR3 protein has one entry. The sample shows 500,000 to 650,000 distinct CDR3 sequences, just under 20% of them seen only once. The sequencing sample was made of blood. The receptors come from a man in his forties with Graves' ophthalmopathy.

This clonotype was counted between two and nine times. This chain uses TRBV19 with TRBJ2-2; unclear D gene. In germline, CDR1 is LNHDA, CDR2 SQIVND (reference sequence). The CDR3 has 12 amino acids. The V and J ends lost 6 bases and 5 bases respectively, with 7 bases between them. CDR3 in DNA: TGTGCCAGTAGGGCCAGGACCGGGGAGCTGTTTTTT. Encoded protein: CASRARTGELFF.

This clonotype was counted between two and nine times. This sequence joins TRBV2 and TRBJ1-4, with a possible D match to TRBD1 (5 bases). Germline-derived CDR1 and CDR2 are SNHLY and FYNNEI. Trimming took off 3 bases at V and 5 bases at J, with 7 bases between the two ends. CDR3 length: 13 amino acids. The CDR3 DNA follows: TGTGCCAGCAGTGACCCAGGGAATGAAAAACTGTTTTTT. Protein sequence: CASSDPGNEKLFF.

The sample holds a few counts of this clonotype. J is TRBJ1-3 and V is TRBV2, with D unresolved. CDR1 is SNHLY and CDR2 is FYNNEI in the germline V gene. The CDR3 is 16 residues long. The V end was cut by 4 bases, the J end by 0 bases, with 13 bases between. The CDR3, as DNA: TGTGCCAGCAGTGGGGGAGAAATACTCTCTGGAAACACCATATATTTT. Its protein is CASSGGEILSGNTIYF.

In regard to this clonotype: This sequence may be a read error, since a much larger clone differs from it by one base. CDR3 DNA: TGCGCCAGCAGCTTGCAAGATACGCAGTATTTT. This codes for CASSLQDTQYF. V is TRBV5-1 and J is TRBJ2-3; the D is unclear. The germline CDR1 and CDR2 sequences are SGHRS and YFSETQ. The V and J ends lost 1 base and 5 bases respectively, with 2 bases between them. This CDR3 region has 11 residues.

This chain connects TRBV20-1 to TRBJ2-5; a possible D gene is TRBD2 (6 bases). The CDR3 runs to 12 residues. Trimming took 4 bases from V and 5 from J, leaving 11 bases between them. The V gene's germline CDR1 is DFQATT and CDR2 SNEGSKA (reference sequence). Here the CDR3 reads CSAMGGGETQYF. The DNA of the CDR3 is TGCAGTGCTATGGGTGGGGGGGAGACCCAGTACTTC.

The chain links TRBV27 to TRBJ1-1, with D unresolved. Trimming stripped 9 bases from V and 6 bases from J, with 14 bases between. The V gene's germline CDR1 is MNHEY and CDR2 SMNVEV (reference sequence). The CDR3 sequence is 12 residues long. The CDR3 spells CASYKQEAEAFF. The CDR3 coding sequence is TGTGCCAGTTACAAGCAGGAGGCTGAAGCTTTCTTT.

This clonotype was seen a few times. As DNA, the CDR3 is TGTGCCAGCAGTGTAGAAGAAGGACTAGCCTACGAGCAGTACTTC. Encoded protein: CASSVEEGLAYEQYF. The gene calls are TRBV6-1 and TRBJ2-7; 7 bases align to TRBD2. Germline V CDR1 and CDR2: MNHNS, SASEGT. The CDR3 consists of 15 residues. Trimming removed 4 bases from V and 2 bases from J; junction bases left unmatched: 8.

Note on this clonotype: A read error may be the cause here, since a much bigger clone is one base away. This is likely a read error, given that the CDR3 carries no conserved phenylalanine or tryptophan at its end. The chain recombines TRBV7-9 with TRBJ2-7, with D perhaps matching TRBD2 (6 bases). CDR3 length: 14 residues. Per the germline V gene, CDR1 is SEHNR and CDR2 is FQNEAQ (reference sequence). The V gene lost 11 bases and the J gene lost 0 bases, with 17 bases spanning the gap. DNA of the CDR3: TGTGCCTCCCAGGCGGGGTGGAACTCCTACGAGCAGTACCTC. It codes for CASQAGWNSYEQYL.

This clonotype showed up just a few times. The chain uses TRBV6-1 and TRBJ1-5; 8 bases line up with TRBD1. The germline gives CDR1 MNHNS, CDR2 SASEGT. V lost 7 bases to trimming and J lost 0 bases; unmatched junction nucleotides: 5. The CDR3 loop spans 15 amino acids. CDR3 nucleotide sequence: TGTGCCAGCAAAGCAGGGGGCTATAGCAATCAGCCCCAGCATTTT. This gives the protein CASKAGGYSNQPQHF.

Here the CDR3 reads CASSWGRWTDFQETQYF. The CDR3 DNA reads TGTGCCAGCAGCTGGGGTCGGTGGACGGACTTCCAAGAGACCCAGTACTTC. The rearrangement uses TRBV7-8 and TRBJ2-5; tentative D call: TRBD2 (5 bases). Looked up from germline, CDR1 is SGHVS and CDR2 is FQNEAQ. The germline V and J ends were trimmed by 4 bases and 1 base, with 19 bases remaining between them. The CDR3 runs to 17 residues.

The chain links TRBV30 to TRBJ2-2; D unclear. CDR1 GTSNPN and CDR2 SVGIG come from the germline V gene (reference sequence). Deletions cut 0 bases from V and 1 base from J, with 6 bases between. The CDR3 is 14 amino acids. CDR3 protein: CAWSVWVNTGELFF. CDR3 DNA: TGTGCCTGGAGTGTGTGGGTGAACACCGGGGAGCTGTTTTTT.

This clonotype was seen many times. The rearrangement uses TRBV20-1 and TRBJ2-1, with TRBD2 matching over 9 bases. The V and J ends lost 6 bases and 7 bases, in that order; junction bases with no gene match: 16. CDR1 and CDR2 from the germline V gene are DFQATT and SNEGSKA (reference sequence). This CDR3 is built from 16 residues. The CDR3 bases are TGCAGTGCCCCGCTAGGTGGTAGCGGGAGAGGGAATGAGCAGTTCTTC. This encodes CSAPLGGSGRGNEQFF.

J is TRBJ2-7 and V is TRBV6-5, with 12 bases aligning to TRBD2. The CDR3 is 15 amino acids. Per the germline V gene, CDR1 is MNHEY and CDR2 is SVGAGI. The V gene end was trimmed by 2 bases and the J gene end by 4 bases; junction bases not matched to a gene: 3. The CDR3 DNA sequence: TGTGCCAGCAGTTACCGGACTAGCGGGAAGTACGAGCAGTACTTC. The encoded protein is CASSYRTSGKYEQYF.

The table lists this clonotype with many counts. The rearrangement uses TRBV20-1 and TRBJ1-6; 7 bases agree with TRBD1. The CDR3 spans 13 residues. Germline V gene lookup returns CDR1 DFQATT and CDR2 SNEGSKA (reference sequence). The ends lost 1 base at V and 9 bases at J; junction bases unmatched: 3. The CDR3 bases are TGCAGTGCTAGAGGACAGGGAAGTTCACCCCTCCACTTT. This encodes CSARGQGSSPLHF.

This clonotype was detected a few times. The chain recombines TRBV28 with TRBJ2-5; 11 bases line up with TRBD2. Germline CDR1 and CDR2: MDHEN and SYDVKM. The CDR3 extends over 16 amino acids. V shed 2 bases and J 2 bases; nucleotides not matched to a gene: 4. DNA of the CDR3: TGTGCCAGCAGTTTAATTCTAGCGGGAGGACAAGAGACCCAGTACTTC. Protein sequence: CASSLILAGGQETQYF.

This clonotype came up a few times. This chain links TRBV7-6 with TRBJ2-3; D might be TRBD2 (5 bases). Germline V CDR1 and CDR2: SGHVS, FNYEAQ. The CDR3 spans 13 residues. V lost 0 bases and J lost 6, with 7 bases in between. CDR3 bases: TGTGCCAGCAGCTTAGCGCGGGCCGATACGCAGTATTTT. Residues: CASSLARADTQYF.

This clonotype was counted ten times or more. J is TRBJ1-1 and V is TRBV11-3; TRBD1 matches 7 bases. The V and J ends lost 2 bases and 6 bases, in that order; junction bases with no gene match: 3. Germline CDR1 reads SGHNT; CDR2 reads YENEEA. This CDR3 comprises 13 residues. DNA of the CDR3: TGTGCCAGCAGCTTAACAGGGGTGGCTGAAGCTTTCTTT. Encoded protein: CASSLTGVAEAFF.

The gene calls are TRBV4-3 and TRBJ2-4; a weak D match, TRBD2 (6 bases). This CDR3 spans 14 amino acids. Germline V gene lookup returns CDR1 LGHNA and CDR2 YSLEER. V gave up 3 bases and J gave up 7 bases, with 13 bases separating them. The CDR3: CASSHPGGANIQYF. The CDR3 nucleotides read TGCGCCAGCAGCCACCCAGGCGGGGCGAACATTCAGTACTTC.

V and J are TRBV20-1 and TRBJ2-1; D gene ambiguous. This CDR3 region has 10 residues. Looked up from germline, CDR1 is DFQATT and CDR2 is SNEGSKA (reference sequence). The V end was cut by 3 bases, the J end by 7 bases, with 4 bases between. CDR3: CSASRNEQFF. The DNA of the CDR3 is TGCAGTGCTAGTAGAAATGAGCAGTTCTTC.

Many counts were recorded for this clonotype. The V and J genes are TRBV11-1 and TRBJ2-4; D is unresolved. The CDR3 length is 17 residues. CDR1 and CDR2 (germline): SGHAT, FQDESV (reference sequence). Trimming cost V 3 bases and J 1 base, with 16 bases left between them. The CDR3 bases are TGTGCCAGCAGCTTCACCCCAACACCACTCGCCAAAAACATTCAGTACTTC. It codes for CASSFTPTPLAKNIQYF.

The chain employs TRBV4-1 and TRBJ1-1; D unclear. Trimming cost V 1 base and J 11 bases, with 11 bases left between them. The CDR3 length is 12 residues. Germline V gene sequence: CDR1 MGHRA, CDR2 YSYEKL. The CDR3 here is CASSQVQKVAFF. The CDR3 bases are TGCGCCAGCAGCCAAGTTCAGAAGGTTGCTTTCTTT.

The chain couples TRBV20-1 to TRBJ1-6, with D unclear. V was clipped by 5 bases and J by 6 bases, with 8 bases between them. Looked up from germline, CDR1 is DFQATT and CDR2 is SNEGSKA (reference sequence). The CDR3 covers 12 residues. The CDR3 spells CSAFTGNSPLHF. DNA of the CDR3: TGCAGTGCTTTCACGGGTAATTCACCCCTCCACTTT.

The DNA for the CDR3 is TGTGCCAGCAGAGTCAACCCGGGACTAGCGGGATTCACAGATACGCAGTATTTT. This encodes CASRVNPGLAGFTDTQYF. The rearrangement links TRBV11-1 to TRBJ2-3; 13 bases align to TRBD2. Trimming took 6 bases from V and 2 from J; bases not matched to a gene: 11. Germline V lookup: CDR1 SGHAT, CDR2 FQDESV (reference sequence). The CDR3 length is 18 residues.

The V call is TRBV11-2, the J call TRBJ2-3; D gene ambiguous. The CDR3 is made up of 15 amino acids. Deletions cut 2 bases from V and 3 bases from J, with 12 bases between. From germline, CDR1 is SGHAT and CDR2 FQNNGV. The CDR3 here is CASSLFGQATDTQYF. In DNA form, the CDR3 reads TGTGCCAGCAGCTTATTCGGTCAGGCGACAGATACGCAGTATTTT.

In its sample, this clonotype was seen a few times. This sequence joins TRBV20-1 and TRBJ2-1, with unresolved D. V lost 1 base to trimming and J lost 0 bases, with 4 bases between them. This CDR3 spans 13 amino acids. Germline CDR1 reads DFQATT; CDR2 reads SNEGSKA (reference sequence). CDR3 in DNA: TGCAGTGCTAGAGTCTTCTCCTACAATGAGCAGTTCTTC. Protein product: CSARVFSYNEQFF.

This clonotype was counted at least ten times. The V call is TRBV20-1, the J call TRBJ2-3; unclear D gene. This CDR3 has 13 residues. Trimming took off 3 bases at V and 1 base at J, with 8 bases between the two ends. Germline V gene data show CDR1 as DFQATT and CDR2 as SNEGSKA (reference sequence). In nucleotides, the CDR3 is TGCAGTGCTAGTAGGGCGGGCACAGATACGCAGTATTTT. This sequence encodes CSASRAGTDTQYF.

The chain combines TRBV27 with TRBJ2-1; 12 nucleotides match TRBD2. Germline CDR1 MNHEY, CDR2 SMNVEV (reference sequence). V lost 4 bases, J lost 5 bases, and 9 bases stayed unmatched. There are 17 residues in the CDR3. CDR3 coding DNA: TGTGCCAGCAGTTCACCTAGCGGGAGGGCCTACAACAATGAGCAGTTCTTC. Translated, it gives CASSSPSGRAYNNEQFF.

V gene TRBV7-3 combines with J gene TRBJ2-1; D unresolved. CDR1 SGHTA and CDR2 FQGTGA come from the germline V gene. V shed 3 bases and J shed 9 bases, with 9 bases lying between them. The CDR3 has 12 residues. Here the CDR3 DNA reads TGTGCCAGCAGCTTCTCGGCGGCTGAGCAGTTCTTC. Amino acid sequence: CASSFSAAEQFF.

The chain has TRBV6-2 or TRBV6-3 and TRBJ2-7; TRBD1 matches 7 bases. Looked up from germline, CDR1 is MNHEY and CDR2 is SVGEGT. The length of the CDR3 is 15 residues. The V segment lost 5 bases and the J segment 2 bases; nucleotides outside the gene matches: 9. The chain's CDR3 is CASSRDRVVPYEQYF. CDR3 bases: TGTGCCAGCAGTCGAGACAGGGTGGTCCCCTACGAGCAGTACTTC.

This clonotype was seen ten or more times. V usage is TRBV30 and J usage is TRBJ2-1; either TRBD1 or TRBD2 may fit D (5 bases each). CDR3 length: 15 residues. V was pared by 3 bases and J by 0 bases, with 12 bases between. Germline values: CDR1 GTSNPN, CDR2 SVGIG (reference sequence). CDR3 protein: CAWSHLGGSYNEQFF. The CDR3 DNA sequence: TGTGCCTGGAGCCACCTTGGGGGCTCCTACAATGAGCAGTTCTTC.

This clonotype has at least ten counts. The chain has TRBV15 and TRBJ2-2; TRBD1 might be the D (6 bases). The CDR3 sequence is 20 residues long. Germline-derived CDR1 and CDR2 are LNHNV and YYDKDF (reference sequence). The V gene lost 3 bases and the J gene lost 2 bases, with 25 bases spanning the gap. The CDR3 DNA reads TGTGCCACCAGCAGTGCTCGCCACAGGACAGACCAACCTAACACCGGGGAGCTGTTTTTT. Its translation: CATSSARHRTDQPNTGELFF.

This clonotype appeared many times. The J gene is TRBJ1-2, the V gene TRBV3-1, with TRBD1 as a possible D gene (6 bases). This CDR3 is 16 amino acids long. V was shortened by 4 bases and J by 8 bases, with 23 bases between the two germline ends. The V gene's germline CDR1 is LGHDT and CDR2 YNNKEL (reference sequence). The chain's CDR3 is CASSPTTGLYQLGYTF. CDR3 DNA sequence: TGTGCCAGCAGCCCCACCACAGGGTTGTATCAATTGGGCTACACCTTC.